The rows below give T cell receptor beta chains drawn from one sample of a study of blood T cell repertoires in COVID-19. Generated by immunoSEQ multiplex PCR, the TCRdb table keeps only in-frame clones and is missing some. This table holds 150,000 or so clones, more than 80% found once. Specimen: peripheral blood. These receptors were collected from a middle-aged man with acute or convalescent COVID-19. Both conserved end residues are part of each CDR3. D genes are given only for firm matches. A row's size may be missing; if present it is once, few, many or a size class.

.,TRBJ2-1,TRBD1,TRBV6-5,TGTGCCAGCAGTTACACCGGGACAGGGGTCTACAATGAGCAGTTCTTC,CASSYTGTGVYNEQFF
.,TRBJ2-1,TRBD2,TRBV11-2,TGTGCCAGCAGCACCCGGACTAGCGGGAGGGCGAATGAGCAGTTCTTC,CASSTRTSGRANEQFF
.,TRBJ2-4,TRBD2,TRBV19,TGTGCCAGTAGTATAGGTCCACTAGCGGGAGTAAGGGCCCAAAACATTCAGTACTTC,CASSIGPLAGVRAQNIQYF
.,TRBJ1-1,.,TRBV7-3,TGTGCCAGCAGCCCACAGGGAAGAGGCACTGAAGCTTTCTTT,CASSPQGRGTEAFF
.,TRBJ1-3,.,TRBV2,TGTGCCAGCAGTGGGGGGGTGACAGAAGGAAACACCATATATTTT,CASSGGVTEGNTIYF
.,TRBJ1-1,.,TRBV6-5,TGTGCCAGCAGTACCGATAGGAGGACTGAAGCTTTCTTT,CASSTDRRTEAFF
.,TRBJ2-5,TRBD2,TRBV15,TGTGCCACCAGCAGTCCAAGCGGGGGCTATACCCAAGAGACCCAGTACTTC,CATSSPSGGYTQETQYF
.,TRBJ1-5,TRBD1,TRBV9,TGTGCCAGCAGCGCAGCAGGGGGCCATCAGCCCCAGCATTTT,CASSAAGGHQPQHF
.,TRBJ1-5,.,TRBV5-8,TGTGCCAGCAGCTTGGTCGGCGGTCAGCCCCAGCATTTT,CASSLVGGQPQHF
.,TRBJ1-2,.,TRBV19,TGTGCCAGTAGTATGGCAGTTGCCTATGGCTACACCTTC,CASSMAVAYGYTF
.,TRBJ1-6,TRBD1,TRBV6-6,TGTGCCAGCAGTCGGACAGGGGAACTGACACCCCTCCACTTT,CASSRTGELTPLHF
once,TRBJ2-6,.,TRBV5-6,TGTGCCAGCAGCCTTCTATCTGGGGCCAACGTCCTGACTTTC,CASSLLSGANVLTF
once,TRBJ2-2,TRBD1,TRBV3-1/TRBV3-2,TGTGCCAGCAGCCTCCGGGGACAGGGGTCTACCGGGGAGCTGTTTTTT,CASSLRGQGSTGELFF
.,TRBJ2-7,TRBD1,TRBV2,TGTGCCAGCAGTGAGGACAGGGGGTACGAGCAGTACTTC,CASSEDRGYEQYF
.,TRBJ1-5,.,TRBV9,TGTGCCAGCAGCGGTGGAGGGGTAGTTGGACAGCCCCAGCATTTT,CASSGGGVVGQPQHF
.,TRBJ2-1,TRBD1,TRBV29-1,TGCAGCGGTGACGGGACAGAAAAGAACAATGAGCAGTTCTTC,CSGDGTEKNNEQFF
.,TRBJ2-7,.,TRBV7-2,TGTGCCAGCAGCCATACAGGCGTCAGCAACTACGAGCAGTACTTC,CASSHTGVSNYEQYF
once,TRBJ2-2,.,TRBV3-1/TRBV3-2,TGTGCCAGCAGCCCCCTTCCTGGGGCTGACACCGGGGAGCTGTTTTTT,CASSPLPGADTGELFF
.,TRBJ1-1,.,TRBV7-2,TGTGCCAGCAGCCCACCCCCAGGGAACACTGAAGCTTTCTTT,CASSPPPGNTEAFF
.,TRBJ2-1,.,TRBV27,TGTGCCAGCAGTTGGAAAGGAGATCGCTCCTACAATGAGCAGTTCTTC,CASSWKGDRSYNEQFF
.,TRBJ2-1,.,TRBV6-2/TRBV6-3,TGTGCCAGCAGTTATATAGCGGTCTCAAGGGGCAATGAGCAGTTCTTC,CASSYIAVSRGNEQFF
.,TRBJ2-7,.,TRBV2,TGTGCCAGCACTGGGGAGGTCCTAGCCCACCACGAGCAGTACTTC,CASTGEVLAHHEQYF
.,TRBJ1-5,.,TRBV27,TGTGCCAGCAGTCCCTATGGGGTCCTAGGGGATCAGCCCCAGCATTTT,CASSPYGVLGDQPQHF
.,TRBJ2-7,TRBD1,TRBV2,TGTGCCAGCAGTGGGACAGGGGGCTCCTACGAGCAGTACTTC,CASSGTGGSYEQYF
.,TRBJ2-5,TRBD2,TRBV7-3,TGTGCCAGCAGCTTAAGCGGGGGGGAGACCCAGTACTTC,CASSLSGGETQYF
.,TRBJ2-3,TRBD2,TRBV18,TGTGCCAGCTCACCTCCGGGACTAGCTAAAGATACGCAGTATTTT,CASSPPGLAKDTQYF
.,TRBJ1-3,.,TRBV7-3,TGTGCCAGCAGCTTAAATGCCCGGGGGACTTCTGGAAACACCATATATTTT,CASSLNARGTSGNTIYF
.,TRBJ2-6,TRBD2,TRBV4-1,TGCGCCAGCAGCCACGGACTAGCGAGCGACTCTGGGGCCAACGTCCTGACTTTC,CASSHGLASDSGANVLTF
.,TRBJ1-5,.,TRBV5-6,TGTGCCAGCAGCTTGTCAGGGGTCGGTCAGCCCCAGCATTTT,CASSLSGVGQPQHF
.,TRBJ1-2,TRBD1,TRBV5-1,TGCGCCAGCTCCTACAGTCAGGGGGCTAATGGCTACACCTTC,CASSYSQGANGYTF
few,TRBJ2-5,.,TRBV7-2,TGTGCCAGCAGCTTAGGAGGACAGCCCAGGGAGACCCAGTACTTC,CASSLGGQPRETQYF
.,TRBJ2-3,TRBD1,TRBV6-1,TGTGCCAGCAGTGACGACAGGGGGCTTTGGGATACGCAGTATTTT,CASSDDRGLWDTQYF
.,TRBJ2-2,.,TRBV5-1,TGCGCCAGCAGCTTACACGGGGACACCGGGGAGCTGTTTTTT,CASSLHGDTGELFF
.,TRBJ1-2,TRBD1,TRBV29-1,TGCAGCGTTGAAGGACAGGGAAGCTCCTATGGCTACACCTTC,CSVEGQGSSYGYTF
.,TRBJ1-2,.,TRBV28,TGTGCCAGCAGTCCAACCCCTTCGACTGGTGGCTACACCTTC,CASSPTPSTGGYTF
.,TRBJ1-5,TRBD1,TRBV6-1,TGTGCCAGCAGTGAAAGAAACAGGGGCGCGAGCAATCAGCCCCAGCATTTT,CASSERNRGASNQPQHF
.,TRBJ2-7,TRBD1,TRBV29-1,TGCAGCGCCGGACAGGGATTGGACGAGCAGTACTTC,CSAGQGLDEQYF
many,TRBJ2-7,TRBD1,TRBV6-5,TGTGCCAGCAGACGAAGACAGGGTGGATTGCTCGAGCAGTACTTC,CASRRRQGGLLEQYF
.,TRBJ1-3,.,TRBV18,TGTGCCAGCTCACCATCGAGCCGAAACACCATATATTTT,CASSPSSRNTIYF
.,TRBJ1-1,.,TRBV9,TGTGCCAGCAGCGCCAGGGAGGGGAACACTGAAGCTTTCTTT,CASSAREGNTEAFF
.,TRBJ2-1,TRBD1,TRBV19,TGTGCCAGTAGTATTGCCCGACAGGGGTGGAGGAATGAGCAGTTCTTC,CASSIARQGWRNEQFF
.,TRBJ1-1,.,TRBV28,TGTGCCAGCAGTCCGGGGGGCCACACTGAAGCTTTCTTT,CASSPGGHTEAFF
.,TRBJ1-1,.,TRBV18,TGTGCCAGCTCACCAAGGGAGATGAACACTGAAGCTTTCTTT,CASSPREMNTEAFF
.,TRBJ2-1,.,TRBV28,TGTGCCAGCAGTTTATCGGGAGCCTTTTACAATGAGCAGTTCTTC,CASSLSGAFYNEQFF
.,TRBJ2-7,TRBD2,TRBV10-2,TGCGCCAGCAGTGAGACCGGACTAGTCCCCTACGAGCAGTACTTC,CASSETGLVPYEQYF
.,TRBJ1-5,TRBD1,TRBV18,TGTGCCAGCTCATTGGGACAGGGGGGAATTCAGCCCCAGCATTTT,CASSLGQGGIQPQHF
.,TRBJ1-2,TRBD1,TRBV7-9,TGTGCCAGCAGCTTTGGGTCAGGGGGATATGGCTACACCTTC,CASSFGSGGYGYTF
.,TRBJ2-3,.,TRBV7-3,TGTGCCAGCAGCACCGAGCGGGGCACAGATACGCAGTATTTT,CASSTERGTDTQYF
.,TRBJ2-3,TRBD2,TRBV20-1,TGCAGTGCTAGTGCGCCTCCGGGGACTAGCGGAAGCACAGATACGCAGTATTTT,CSASAPPGTSGSTDTQYF
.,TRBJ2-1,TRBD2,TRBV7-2,TGTGCCAGCAGCTTGTTAGGGACTAGGAATGAGCAGTTCTTC,CASSLLGTRNEQFF
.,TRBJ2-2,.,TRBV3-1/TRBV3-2,TGTGCCAGCAGCCAAGACCTCGGGACATCAAACACCGGGGAGCTGTTTTTT,CASSQDLGTSNTGELFF
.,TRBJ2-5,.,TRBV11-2,TGTGCCAGCAGCCGACCAGGACAAGAGACCCAGTACTTC,CASSRPGQETQYF
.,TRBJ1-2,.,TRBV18,TGTGCCAGCTCAGACCAGGGTGACTATGGCTACACCTTC,CASSDQGDYGYTF
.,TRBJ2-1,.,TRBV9,TGTGCCAGCAGCGCATCATCAGCCGGGTCTTACAATGAGCAGTTCTTC,CASSASSAGSYNEQFF
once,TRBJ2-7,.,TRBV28,TGTGCCAGCAGGAGGGAGCGGAGCGGCTACGAGCAGTACTTC,CASRRERSGYEQYF
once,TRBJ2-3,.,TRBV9,TGTGCCAGCAGCGTAAGTAACAGGGCTGGAGATACGCAGTATTTT,CASSVSNRAGDTQYF
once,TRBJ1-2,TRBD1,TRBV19,TGTGCCAGTAATCCGACAGGGCAAGACTATGGCTACACCTTC,CASNPTGQDYGYTF
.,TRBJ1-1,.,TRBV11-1,TGTGCCAGCAGCTCCAGGGGAGGGTCGAACACTGAAGCTTTCTTT,CASSSRGGSNTEAFF
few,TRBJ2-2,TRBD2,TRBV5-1,TGCGCCAGCACCGAGACTAGCGCCGCGAACACCGGGGAGCTGTTTTTT,CASTETSAANTGELFF
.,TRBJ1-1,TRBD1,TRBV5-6,TGTGCCAGCAGCCCCCGGGACAGGGTTCATCCTGAAGCTTTCTTT,CASSPRDRVHPEAFF